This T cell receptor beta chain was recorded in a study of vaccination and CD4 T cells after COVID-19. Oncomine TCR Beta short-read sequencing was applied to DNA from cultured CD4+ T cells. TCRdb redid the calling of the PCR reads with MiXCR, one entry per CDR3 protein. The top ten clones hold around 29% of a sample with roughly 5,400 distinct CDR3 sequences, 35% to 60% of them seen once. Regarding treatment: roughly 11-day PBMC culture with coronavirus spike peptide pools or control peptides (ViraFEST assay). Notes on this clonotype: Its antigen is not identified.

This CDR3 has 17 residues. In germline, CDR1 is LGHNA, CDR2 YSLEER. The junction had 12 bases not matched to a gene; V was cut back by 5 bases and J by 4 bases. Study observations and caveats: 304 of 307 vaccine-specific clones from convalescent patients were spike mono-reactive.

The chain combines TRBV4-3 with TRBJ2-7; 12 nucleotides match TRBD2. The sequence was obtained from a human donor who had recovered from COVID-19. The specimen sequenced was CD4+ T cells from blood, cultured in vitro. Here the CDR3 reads CASSLLRSGTSGYEQYF. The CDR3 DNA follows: TGCGCCAGCAGCTTACTGAGGTCCGGGACTAGCGGGTACGAGCAGTACTTC.